This TCR beta chain was sequenced during a study of T-cell memory formation after mild COVID-19. Background on the study: In these data, TCR clusters were largely donor specific. Study-wide points: Detection of some responders pre-infection suggested pre-existing cross-reactive memory T cells participated. The authors left the SARS-CoV-2 specificity of second-wave clones peaking on day 37 unconfirmed.

Per the germline V gene, CDR1 is DFQATT and CDR2 is SNEGSKA (reference sequence). The length of the CDR3 is 15 residues. Germline trimming cut 1 base from V and 5 bases from J; bases unmatched to any gene: 6. This clonotype was counted at least ten times. Its antigen is currently unknown. TCRdb re-called the 5' RACE reads through MiXCR, storing one row per CDR3 protein. The sample holds more than 120,000 distinct CDR3 sequences, 6% to 6.5% seen once. Sequencing input: PBMCs or a T cell subset sorted from them (not recorded which). The chain combines TRBV20-1 with TRBJ2-5; 11 positions agree with TRBD2. This clonotype was sampled from an adult woman who had mild COVID-19 (a few samples of this study predate the infection). Cell type and time point are not known. CDR3 region: CSARALAGGPETQYF. The CDR3 coding sequence is TGCAGTGCTAGAGCATTAGCGGGAGGGCCGGAGACCCAGTACTTC.